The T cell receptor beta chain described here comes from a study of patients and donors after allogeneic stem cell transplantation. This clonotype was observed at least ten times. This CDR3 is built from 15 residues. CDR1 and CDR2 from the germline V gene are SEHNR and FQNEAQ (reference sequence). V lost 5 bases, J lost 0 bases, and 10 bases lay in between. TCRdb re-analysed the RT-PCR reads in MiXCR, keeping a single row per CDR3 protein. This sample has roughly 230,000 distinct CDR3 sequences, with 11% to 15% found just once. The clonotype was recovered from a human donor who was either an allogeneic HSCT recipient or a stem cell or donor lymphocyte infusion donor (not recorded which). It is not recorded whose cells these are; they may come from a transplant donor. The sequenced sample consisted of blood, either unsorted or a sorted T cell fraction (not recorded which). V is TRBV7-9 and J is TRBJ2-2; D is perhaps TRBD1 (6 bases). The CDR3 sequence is CASSEGDSNTGELFF. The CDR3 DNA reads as TGTGCCAGCAGCGAGGGGGATTCGAACACCGGGGAGCTGTTTTTT. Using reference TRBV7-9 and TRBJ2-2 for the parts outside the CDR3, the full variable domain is DTGVSQNPRHKITKRGQNVTFRCDPISEHNRLYWYRQTLGQGPEFLTYFQNEAQLEKSRLLSDRFSAERPKGSFSTLEIQRTEQGDSAMYLCASSEGDSNTGELFFGEGSRLTVL.